The TCR beta chain under discussion was sequenced for a study of Tregs in tolerant kidney transplant recipients. Germline CDR1 reads LGHNA; CDR2 reads YNFKEQ. The CDR3 has 15 amino acids. J was trimmed by 2 bases and V by 1 base; bases with no gene match: 4. TCRdb keeps only in-frame clones here, not all; method: immunoSEQ multiplex PCR. The sample consists of roughly 64,000 clones, 98% of them appearing once. This clonotype was sampled from a human donor who received a combined kidney and bone marrow transplant. The source was Tregs from blood, collected before the transplant. J is TRBJ2-5 and V is TRBV4-2; the match to TRBD2 covers 7 bases. CDR3 sequence: CASSQAQREQETQYF. The CDR3 DNA reads as TGTGCCAGCAGCCAAGCTCAGCGGGAACAAGAGACCCAGTACTTC.